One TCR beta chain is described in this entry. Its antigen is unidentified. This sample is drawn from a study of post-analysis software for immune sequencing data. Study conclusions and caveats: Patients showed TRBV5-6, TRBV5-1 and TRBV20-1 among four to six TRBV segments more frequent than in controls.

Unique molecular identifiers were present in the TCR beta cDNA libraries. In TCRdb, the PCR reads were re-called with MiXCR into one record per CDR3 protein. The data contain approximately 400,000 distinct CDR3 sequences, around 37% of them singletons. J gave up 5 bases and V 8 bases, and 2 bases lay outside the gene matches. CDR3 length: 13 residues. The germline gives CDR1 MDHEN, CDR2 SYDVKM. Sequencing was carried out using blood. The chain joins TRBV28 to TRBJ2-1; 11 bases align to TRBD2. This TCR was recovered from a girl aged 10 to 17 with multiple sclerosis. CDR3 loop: CASVAGGDNEQFF. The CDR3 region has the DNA TGTGCCAGCGTAGCGGGGGGGGACAATGAGCAGTTCTTC.